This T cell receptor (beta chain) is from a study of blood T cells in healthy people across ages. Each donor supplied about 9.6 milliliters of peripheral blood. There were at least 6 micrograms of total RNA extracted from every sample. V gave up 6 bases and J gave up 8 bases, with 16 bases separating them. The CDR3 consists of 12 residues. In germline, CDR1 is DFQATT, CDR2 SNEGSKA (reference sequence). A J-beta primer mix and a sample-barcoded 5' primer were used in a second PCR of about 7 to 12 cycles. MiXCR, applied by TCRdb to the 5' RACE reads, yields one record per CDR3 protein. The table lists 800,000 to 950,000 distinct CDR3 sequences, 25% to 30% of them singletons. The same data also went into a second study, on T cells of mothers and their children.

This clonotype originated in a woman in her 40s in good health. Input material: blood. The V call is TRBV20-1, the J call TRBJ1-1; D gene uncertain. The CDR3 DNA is TGCAGTGCCTCAGGTGGGGTTGGGGAAGCTTTCTTT. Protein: CSASGGVGEAFF.